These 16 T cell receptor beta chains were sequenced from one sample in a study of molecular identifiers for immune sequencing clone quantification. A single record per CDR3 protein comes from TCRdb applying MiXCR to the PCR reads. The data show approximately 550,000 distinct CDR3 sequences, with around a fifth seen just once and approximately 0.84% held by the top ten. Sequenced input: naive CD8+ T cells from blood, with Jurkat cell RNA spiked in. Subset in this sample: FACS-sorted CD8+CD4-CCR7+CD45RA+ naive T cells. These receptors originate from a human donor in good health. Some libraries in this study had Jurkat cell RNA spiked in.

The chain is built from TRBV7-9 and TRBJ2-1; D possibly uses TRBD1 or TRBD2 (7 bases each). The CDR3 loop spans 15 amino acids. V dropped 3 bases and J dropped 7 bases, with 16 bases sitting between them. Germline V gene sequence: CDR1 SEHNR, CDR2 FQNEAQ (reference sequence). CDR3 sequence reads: CASSFRGGRENEQFF. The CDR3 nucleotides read TGTGCCAGCAGCTTCAGGGGGGGCCGAGAGAATGAGCAGTTCTTC.

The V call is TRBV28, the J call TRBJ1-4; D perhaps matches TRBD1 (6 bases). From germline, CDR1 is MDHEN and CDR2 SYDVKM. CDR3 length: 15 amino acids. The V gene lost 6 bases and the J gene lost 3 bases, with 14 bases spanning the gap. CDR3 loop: CASRPPGEPNEKLFF. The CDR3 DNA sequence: TGTGCCAGCAGGCCACCAGGGGAGCCTAATGAAAAACTGTTTTTT.

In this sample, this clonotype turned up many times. CDR3 region: CASSSSVAYEQYF. DNA of the CDR3: TGTGCCAGCAGCTCATCAGTAGCCTACGAGCAGTACTTC. V gene TRBV7-6 combines with J gene TRBJ2-7, with D uncertain. This CDR3 spans 13 amino acids. From germline, CDR1 is SGHVS and CDR2 FNYEAQ. With 4 bases removed from V and 2 bases from J, the gap between germline ends came to 9 bases.

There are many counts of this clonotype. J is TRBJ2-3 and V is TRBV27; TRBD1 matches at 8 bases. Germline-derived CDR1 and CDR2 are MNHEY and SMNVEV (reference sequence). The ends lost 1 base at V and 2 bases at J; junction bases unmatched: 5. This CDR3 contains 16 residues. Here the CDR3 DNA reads TGTGCCAGCAGTTTATTCGCAGGGGGCCTCACAGATACGCAGTATTTT. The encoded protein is CASSLFAGGLTDTQYF.

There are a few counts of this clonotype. The CDR3 protein is CAWRWATFNTEAFF. The CDR3 region has the DNA TGTGCCTGGAGGTGGGCTACCTTTAACACTGAAGCTTTCTTT. This sequence joins TRBV30 and TRBJ1-1; no clear D. CDR1 is GTSNPN, CDR2 SVGIG, per germline (reference sequence). The ends were cut back, 3 bases at V and 2 bases at J, with 13 bases in the middle. The CDR3 has 14 residues.

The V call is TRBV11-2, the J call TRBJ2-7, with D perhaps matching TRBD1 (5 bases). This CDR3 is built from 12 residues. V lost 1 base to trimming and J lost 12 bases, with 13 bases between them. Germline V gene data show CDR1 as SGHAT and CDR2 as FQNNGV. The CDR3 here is CASSLVGADPYF. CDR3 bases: TGTGCCAGCAGCTTAGTAGGGGCAGATCCGTACTTC. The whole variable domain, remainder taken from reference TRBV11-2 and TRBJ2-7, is EAGVAQSPRYKIIEKRQSVAFWCNPISGHATLYWYQQILGQGPKLLIQFQNNGVVDDSQLPKDRFSAERLKGVDSTLKIQPAKLEDSAVYLCASSLVGADPYFGPGTRLTVT.

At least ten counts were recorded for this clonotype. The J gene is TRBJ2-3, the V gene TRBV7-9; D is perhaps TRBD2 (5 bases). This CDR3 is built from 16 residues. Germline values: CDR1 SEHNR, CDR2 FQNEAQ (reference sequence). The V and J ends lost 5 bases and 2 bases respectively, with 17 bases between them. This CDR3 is CASSHAPQRLTDTQYF. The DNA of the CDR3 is TGTGCCAGCAGCCACGCCCCCCAGCGGCTCACAGATACGCAGTATTTT. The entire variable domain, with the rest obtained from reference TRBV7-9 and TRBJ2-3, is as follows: DTGVSQNPRHKITKRGQNVTFRCDPISEHNRLYWYRQTLGQGPEFLTYFQNEAQLEKSRLLSDRFSAERPKGSFSTLEIQRTEQGDSAMYLCASSHAPQRLTDTQYFGPGTRLTVL.

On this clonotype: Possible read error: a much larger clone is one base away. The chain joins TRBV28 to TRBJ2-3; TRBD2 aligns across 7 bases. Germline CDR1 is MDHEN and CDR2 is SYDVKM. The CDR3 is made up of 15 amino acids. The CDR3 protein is CASRLLREGTDTQCF. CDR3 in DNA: TGTGCCAGCAGGCTGTTGAGGGAGGGCACAGATACGCAGTGTTTT.

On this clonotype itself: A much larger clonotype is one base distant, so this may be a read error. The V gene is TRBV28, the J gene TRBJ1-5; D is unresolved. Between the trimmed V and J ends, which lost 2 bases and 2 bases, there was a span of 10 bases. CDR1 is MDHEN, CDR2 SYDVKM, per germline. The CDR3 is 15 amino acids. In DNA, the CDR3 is TGTGCCAGCAGTTTAGGACGGTTGGGCAATCAGCCCCAGCATTTT. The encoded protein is CASSLGRLGNQPQHF.

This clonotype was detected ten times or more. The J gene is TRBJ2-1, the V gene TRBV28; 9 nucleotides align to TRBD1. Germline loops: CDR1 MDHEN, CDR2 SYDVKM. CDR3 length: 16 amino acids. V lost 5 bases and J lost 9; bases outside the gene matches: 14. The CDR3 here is CASSATGTGPYAEQFF. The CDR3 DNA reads TGTGCCAGCAGTGCAACCGGGACAGGGCCCTACGCTGAGCAGTTCTTC.

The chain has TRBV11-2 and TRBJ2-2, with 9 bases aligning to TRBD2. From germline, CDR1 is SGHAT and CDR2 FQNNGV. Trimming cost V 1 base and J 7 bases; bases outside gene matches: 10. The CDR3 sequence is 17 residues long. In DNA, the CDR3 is TGTGCCAGCAGCTTAGTGACTAGCGGAGGAGGTGGCGGGGAGCTGTTTTTT. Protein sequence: CASSLVTSGGGGGELFF.

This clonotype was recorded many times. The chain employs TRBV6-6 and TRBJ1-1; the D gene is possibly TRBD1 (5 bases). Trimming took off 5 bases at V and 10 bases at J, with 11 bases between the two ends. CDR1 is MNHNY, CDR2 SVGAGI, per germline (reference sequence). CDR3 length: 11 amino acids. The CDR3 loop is CASSATRGAFF. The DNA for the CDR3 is TGTGCCAGCAGTGCAACGAGGGGAGCTTTCTTT.

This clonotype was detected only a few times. CDR3 residues: CAISEGDEKLFF. CDR3 in DNA: TGTGCCATCAGTGAGGGGGATGAAAAACTGTTTTTT. The chain links TRBV10-3 to TRBJ1-4; no definite D call. This CDR3 comprises 12 residues. V was shortened by 2 bases and J by 6 bases, with 4 bases between the two germline ends. Germline V gives CDR1 ENHRY, CDR2 SYGVKD.

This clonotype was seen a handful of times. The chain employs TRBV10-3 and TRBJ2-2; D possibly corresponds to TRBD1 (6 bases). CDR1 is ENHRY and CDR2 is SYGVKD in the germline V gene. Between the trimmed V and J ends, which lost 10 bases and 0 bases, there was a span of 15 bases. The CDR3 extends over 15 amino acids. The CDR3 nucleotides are TGTGCCACCAAAACCCAGGGGTCGAACACCGGGGAGCTGTTTTTT. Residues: CATKTQGSNTGELFF.

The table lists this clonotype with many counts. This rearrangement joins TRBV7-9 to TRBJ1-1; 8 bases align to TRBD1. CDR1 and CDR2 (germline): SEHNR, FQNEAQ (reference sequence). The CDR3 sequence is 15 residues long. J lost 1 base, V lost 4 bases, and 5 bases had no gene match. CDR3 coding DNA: TGTGCCAGCAGCTCCACGGACAGGGAGAACACTGAAGCTTTCTTT. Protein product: CASSSTDRENTEAFF. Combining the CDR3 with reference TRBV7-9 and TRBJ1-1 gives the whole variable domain DTGVSQNPRHKITKRGQNVTFRCDPISEHNRLYWYRQTLGQGPEFLTYFQNEAQLEKSRLLSDRFSAERPKGSFSTLEIQRTEQGDSAMYLCASSSTDRENTEAFFGQGTRLTVV.

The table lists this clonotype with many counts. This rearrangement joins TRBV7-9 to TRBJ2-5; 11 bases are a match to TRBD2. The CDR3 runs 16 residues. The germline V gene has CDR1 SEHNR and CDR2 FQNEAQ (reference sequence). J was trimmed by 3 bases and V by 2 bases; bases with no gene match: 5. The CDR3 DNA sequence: TGTGCCAGCAGCTTAACTAGCGGGGGCCTAAAAGAGACCCAGTACTTC. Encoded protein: CASSLTSGGLKETQYF.